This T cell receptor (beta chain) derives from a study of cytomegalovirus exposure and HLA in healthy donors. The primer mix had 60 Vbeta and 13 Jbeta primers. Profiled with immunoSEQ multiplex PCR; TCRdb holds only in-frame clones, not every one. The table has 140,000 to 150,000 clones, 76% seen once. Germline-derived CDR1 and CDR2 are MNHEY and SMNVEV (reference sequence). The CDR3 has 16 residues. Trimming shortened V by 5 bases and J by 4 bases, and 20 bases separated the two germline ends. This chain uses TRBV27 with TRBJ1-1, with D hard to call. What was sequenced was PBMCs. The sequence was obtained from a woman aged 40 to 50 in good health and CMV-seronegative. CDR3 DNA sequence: TGTGCCAGCAGTCGCGAGGGCAAAATCGTGGGCACTGAAGCTTTCTTT. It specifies CASSREGKIVGTEAFF.